This T cell receptor (beta chain) originates from a study of cytomegalovirus exposure and HLA in healthy donors. Trimming removed 2 bases from V and 0 bases from J, with 4 bases in between. This CDR3 has 13 amino acids. CDR1 is SEHNR, CDR2 FQNEAQ, per germline (reference sequence). PCR employed 60 Vbeta and 13 Jbeta primers. Using immunoSEQ multiplex PCR, the repertoire was profiled, and TCRdb retains in-frame clones only, with some absent. The sample lists 150,000 to 200,000 clones, 80% to 90% occurring once. Regarding this clone: Its antigen is unknown.

Overall study findings and caveats: The later analysis indicated that the majority of CMV-associated TCR beta chains appeared HLA-restricted.

This TCR was recovered from a man between 18 and 29 years old in good health and CMV-seropositive. The chain couples TRBV7-9 to TRBJ1-2; the D is unclear. Sequenced material: PBMCs. CDR3 bases: TGTGCCAGCAGCTTACGAGCTAACTATGGCTACACCTTC. It specifies CASSLRANYGYTF. Combining the CDR3 with reference TRBV7-9 and TRBJ1-2 gives the whole variable domain DTGVSQNPRHKITKRGQNVTFRCDPISEHNRLYWYRQTLGQGPEFLTYFQNEAQLEKSRLLSDRFSAERPKGSFSTLEIQRTEQGDSAMYLCASSLRANYGYTFGSGTRLTVV.